The 31 T cell receptor beta chains below come from one sample, sequenced in a study of T cells in tumors after PD-1 blockade. The protocol was immunoSEQ multiplex PCR, while the TCRdb copy is restricted to in-frame clones and leaves out a portion. The sample shows some 18,000 clones, approximately 84% of them seen only once. Material: PBMCs, obtained after anti-PD-1 therapy. Receptors were obtained from a human donor with advanced basal cell or squamous cell carcinoma (not recorded which).

The chain has TRBV21-1 and TRBJ1-5. TRBV21-1 is flagged as a pseudogene. The CDR3 runs to 15 residues. The CDR3 coding sequence is TGTGCCAGCAGCTCGGGGGGGGGATCTAATCAGCCCCAGCATTTT. It yields the protein CASSSGGGSNQPQHF.

CDR3 DNA sequence: TGTGCCAGCAGCTTATTAAGTCCCGTGGAAAAGTTCTTC. Translation: CASSLLSPVEKFF. The chain is built from TRBV7-2 and TRBJ2-1; D gene ambiguous. The CDR3 runs to 13 residues. V gave up 2 bases and J gave up 14 bases, with 16 bases separating them. Germline V gene sequence: CDR1 SGHTA, CDR2 FQGNSA.

The V call is TRBV12-3 or TRBV12-4, the J call TRBJ1-2; D is ambiguous. The CDR3 sequence is 13 residues long. The V gene lost 1 base and the J gene lost 8 bases, with 11 bases spanning the gap. In DNA, the CDR3 is TGTGCCAGCAGTTTAGGAAACTCGGGGGGCTACACCTTC. It yields the protein CASSLGNSGGYTF.

The chain is built from TRBV6-1 and TRBJ2-2, with TRBD2 matching 7 bases. V was clipped by 3 bases and J by 0 bases; unmatched bases: 13. This CDR3 is built from 19 residues. CDR1 and CDR2 from the germline V gene are MNHNS and SASEGT. The CDR3 sequence is CASSDKGLPLFANTGELFF. The CDR3 DNA reads as TGTGCCAGCAGTGATAAGGGACTACCATTGTTCGCGAACACCGGGGAGCTGTTTTTT.

The chain carries TRBV11-1 and TRBJ1-2; D remains ambiguous. CDR3 length equals 14 residues. Germline V lookup: CDR1 SGHAT, CDR2 FQDESV (reference sequence). V lost 1 base and J 4 bases, leaving 10 bases between the germline ends. CDR3 residues: CASSLGGSIYGYTF. CDR3 DNA: TGTGCCAGCAGCTTAGGTGGCAGCATCTATGGCTACACCTTC.

The rearrangement joins TRBV10-2 to TRBJ2-7; D assignment may be TRBD1 or TRBD2 (5 bases each). Germline CDR1 reads WSHSY; CDR2 reads SAAADI. V shed 2 bases and J shed 6 bases, with 5 bases lying between them. The length of the CDR3 is 11 residues. The CDR3 bases are TGCGCCAGCAGTGAGGGGGGCGAGCAGTACTTC. This sequence encodes CASSEGGEQYF.

V gene TRBV2 combines with J gene TRBJ1-1, with TRBD1 as a possible D gene (5 bases). V lost 8 bases and J lost 6, with 16 bases in between. The germline V gene encodes CDR1 SNHLY and CDR2 FYNNEI. This CDR3 is built from 13 residues. CDR3 in DNA: TGTGCCAGCGGCTTAATGCCGGGGGCTGAAGCTTTCTTT. Encoded protein: CASGLMPGAEAFF.

The CDR3 spells CSASFVSGPGPDEQYF. CDR3 sequence (DNA): TGCAGTGCTAGTTTCGTTAGCGGCCCCGGTCCCGACGAGCAGTACTTC. This chain uses TRBV20-1 with TRBJ2-7, with D maybe TRBD2 (6 bases). The V gene lost 3 bases and the J gene lost 5 bases, with 23 bases spanning the gap. Germline lookup yields CDR1 DFQATT and CDR2 SNEGSKA (reference sequence). The CDR3 is made up of 16 amino acids.

The chain is built from TRBV7-6 and TRBJ2-3; 14 bases map to TRBD2. This CDR3 has 17 residues. The junction had 4 bases not matched to a gene; V was cut back by 1 base and J by 4 bases. Germline V lookup: CDR1 SGHVS, CDR2 FNYEAQ. The CDR3 here is CASSLGGLAGAADTQYF. CDR3 nucleotides: TGTGCCAGCAGCTTAGGGGGACTAGCGGGAGCCGCAGATACGCAGTATTTT.

This CDR3 is CASRSTGDHEQYF. CDR3 DNA sequence: TGTGCCAGTCGTAGCACGGGGGACCACGAGCAGTACTTC. This chain joins TRBV7-9 and TRBJ2-7; D possibly corresponds to TRBD2 (6 bases). The germline gives CDR1 SEHNR, CDR2 FQNEAQ (reference sequence). The CDR3 covers 13 residues. Trimming pared 9 bases from V and 5 bases from J, leaving 17 bases between. The full variable domain, in which reference TRBV7-9 and TRBJ2-7 provide the parts outside the CDR3, is DTGVSQNPRHKITKRGQNVTFRCDPISEHNRLYWYRQTLGQGPEFLTYFQNEAQLEKSRLLSDRFSAERPKGSFSTLEIQRTEQGDSAMYLCASRSTGDHEQYFGPGTRLTVT.

This clone is a singleton in its sample. The V call is TRBV6-5, the J call TRBJ1-1; perhaps TRBD1 as D (6 bases). The germline V gene encodes CDR1 MNHEY and CDR2 SVGAGI. V lost 4 bases to trimming and J lost 5 bases, with 11 bases between them. CDR3 length: 13 amino acids. CDR3 protein: CASSSQGGTEAFF. The CDR3 coding sequence is TGTGCCAGCAGTTCACAGGGTGGAACTGAAGCTTTCTTT.

The chain carries TRBV28 and TRBJ1-6; D is ambiguous. Deletions cut 4 bases from V and 7 bases from J, with 20 bases between. CDR3 size: 17 residues. CDR1 and CDR2 (germline): MDHEN, SYDVKM. CDR3 sequence: CASSSESRIALNSPLHF. Here the CDR3 DNA reads TGTGCCAGCAGTTCGGAGAGTCGTATAGCTCTGAATTCACCCCTCCACTTT.

This clone occurred once. The V gene is TRBV9, the J gene TRBJ2-5, with D possibly being TRBD2 (6 bases). Trimming cost V 1 base and J 5 bases, with 15 bases left between them. The CDR3 has 15 amino acids. Germline V gives CDR1 SGDLS, CDR2 YYNGEE. CDR3 sequence (DNA): TGTGCCAGCAGCGTAAAGGAGGGTTTTTGGGAGACCCAGTACTTC. Encoded protein: CASSVKEGFWETQYF.

This clone was observed a single time. The chain uses TRBV7-9 and TRBJ2-1; 7 nucleotides match TRBD2. This CDR3 spans 13 amino acids. CDR1 SEHNR and CDR2 FQNEAQ come from the germline V gene (reference sequence). With V trimmed by 8 bases and J by 8 bases, 9 bases remained unmatched. The CDR3 sequence: CASQPGRADEQFF. Written as DNA, the CDR3 is TGTGCCAGCCAACCTGGGAGGGCCGATGAGCAGTTCTTC.

This clone was found a few times. V and J are TRBV7-2 and TRBJ2-7; TRBD2 matches at 7 bases. Germline trimming cut 5 bases from V and 3 bases from J; bases unmatched to any gene: 13. From germline, CDR1 is SGHTA and CDR2 FQGNSA. The CDR3 is 16 amino acids. The CDR3 reads CASSPGRGGSGYEQYF. The CDR3 DNA follows: TGTGCCAGCAGCCCCGGGCGGGGCGGGAGTGGCTACGAGCAGTACTTC.

V gene TRBV11-2 combines with J gene TRBJ2-4; perhaps D is TRBD1 or TRBD2 (6 bases each). Trimming pared 4 bases from V and 0 bases from J, leaving 19 bases between. In germline, CDR1 is SGHAT, CDR2 FQNNGV. This CDR3 is built from 18 residues. The CDR3 coding sequence is TGTGCCAGCAGCTCTCTCACGGGGGCAGGGGAAGCCAAAAACATTCAGTACTTC. Amino acid sequence: CASSSLTGAGEAKNIQYF.

This clone was seen just once. The chain carries TRBV5-1 and TRBJ2-7, with D tentatively TRBD2 (5 bases). This CDR3 is 14 amino acids long. V lost 0 bases and J 3 bases, leaving 10 bases between the germline ends. Germline CDR1 reads SGHRS; CDR2 reads YFSETQ. The CDR3 loop reads CASSLGGGFYEQYF. CDR3 DNA sequence: TGCGCCAGCAGCTTGGGAGGCGGGTTCTACGAGCAGTACTTC.

V and J are TRBV27 and TRBJ2-3; D remains ambiguous. This CDR3 region has 12 residues. V lost 3 bases and J lost 5, with 6 bases in between. Germline CDR1 is MNHEY and CDR2 is SMNVEV (reference sequence). The CDR3 reads CASSLKGDTQYF. The CDR3 DNA sequence: TGTGCCAGCAGTTTGAAGGGAGATACGCAGTATTTT.

The rearrangement uses TRBV19 and TRBJ1-2, with 7 bases that match TRBD1. Losses at the gene ends were 7 bases for V and 2 bases for J; bases not matched to a gene: 19. The length of the CDR3 is 18 residues. CDR1 is LNHDA and CDR2 is SQIVND in the germline V gene (reference sequence). This CDR3 reads CASTRLSTGVRLNYGYTF. The CDR3 nucleotides read TGTGCCAGTACCAGATTATCTACAGGGGTTCGGTTGAACTATGGCTACACCTTC.

The chain uses TRBV7-9 and TRBJ1-2, with 8 nucleotides matching TRBD1. The CDR3 consists of 16 residues. The V gene end was trimmed by 1 base and the J gene end by 5 bases; junction bases not matched to a gene: 9. CDR1 is SEHNR, CDR2 FQNEAQ, per germline (reference sequence). The CDR3 region has the DNA TGTGCCAGCAGCTTAGGTTCCGGGACAGGATCTTATGGCTACACCTTC. Translation: CASSLGSGTGSYGYTF.

J is TRBJ1-2 and V is TRBV2; possibly TRBD1 for D (5 bases). The germline CDR1 and CDR2 sequences are SNHLY and FYNNEI. V was trimmed by 3 bases and J by 4 bases, leaving 18 bases between them. This CDR3 is 16 amino acids long. CDR3 sequence reads: CASSDPAGVLSYGYTF. The CDR3 DNA is TGTGCCAGCAGTGACCCTGCGGGGGTATTGAGCTATGGCTACACCTTC.

The chain joins TRBV19 to TRBJ1-4; D is uncertain. There are 15 residues in the CDR3. Germline loops: CDR1 LNHDA, CDR2 SQIVND (reference sequence). V dropped 2 bases and J dropped 3 bases, with 10 bases sitting between them. The CDR3 protein is CASSISGGSNEKLFF. CDR3 in DNA: TGTGCCAGTAGTATATCCGGAGGATCTAATGAAAAACTGTTTTTT.

The rearrangement uses TRBV7-9 and TRBJ2-3; tentatively, D is TRBD2 (6 bases). Germline assignment: CDR1 SEHNR and CDR2 FQNEAQ (reference sequence). The ends were cut back, 5 bases at V and 4 bases at J, with 19 bases in the middle. CDR3 length equals 16 residues. The CDR3 spells CASSPGTSTVADTQYF. CDR3 sequence (DNA): TGTGCCAGCAGCCCAGGGACTTCTACTGTGGCAGATACGCAGTATTTT.

The rearrangement uses TRBV18 and TRBJ2-5; possibly TRBD2 for D (5 bases). CDR3 size: 14 residues. From germline, CDR1 is KGHSH and CDR2 LQKENI. V shed 5 bases and J shed 2 bases, with 12 bases lying between them. The CDR3 DNA follows: TGTGCCAGCTCAGGACGGGAAGGGCAAGAGACCCAGTACTTC. Translation: CASSGREGQETQYF.

The V and J genes are TRBV3-1 (or the pseudogene TRBV3-2) and TRBJ2-7; a weak D match, TRBD2 (6 bases). Trimming removed 4 bases from V and 4 bases from J, with 14 bases in between. This CDR3 contains 14 residues. Germline V lookup: CDR1 LGHDT, CDR2 YNNKEL (reference sequence). Here the CDR3 DNA reads TGTGCCAGCAGCCGCACAGCGGGTTATTACGAGCAGTACTTC. It is translated as CASSRTAGYYEQYF.

This clone was observed once. The chain links TRBV5-8 to TRBJ2-1; unclear D gene. V lost 0 bases and J 8 bases, leaving 6 bases between the germline ends. CDR3 length: 12 residues. CDR1 and CDR2 from the germline V gene are SGHTS and YDEGEE. CDR3 coding DNA: TGTGCCAGCAGCTTGGGGGTTCATGAGCAGTTCTTC. Translated, it gives CASSLGVHEQFF.

J is TRBJ2-7 and V is TRBV24-1; 7 nucleotides align to TRBD1. The CDR3 is 14 amino acids. The germline gives CDR1 KGHDR, CDR2 SFDVKD. V lost 4 bases and J lost 3; bases outside the gene matches: 5. The CDR3: CATSDDRENYEQYF. The CDR3 region has the DNA TGTGCCACCAGTGACGACAGGGAGAACTACGAGCAGTACTTC.

The rearrangement links TRBV28 to TRBJ2-3; D perhaps matches TRBD2 (5 bases). Germline values: CDR1 MDHEN, CDR2 SYDVKM. The V end lost 7 bases, the J end lost 2 bases, and 10 bases lay between the germline ends. This CDR3 is built from 13 residues. CDR3 coding DNA: TGTGCCAGCACGGAGCGGAACACAGATACGCAGTATTTT. This encodes CASTERNTDTQYF.

V is TRBV14 and J is TRBJ2-7; no firm D call. This CDR3 has 13 residues. V was pared by 0 bases and J by 3 bases, with 6 bases between. Germline-derived CDR1 and CDR2 are SGHDN and FVKESK. The CDR3 here is CASSQEDNYEQYF. Here the CDR3 DNA reads TGTGCCAGCAGCCAAGAAGACAACTACGAGCAGTACTTC.

The rearrangement links TRBV28 to TRBJ1-1, with D hard to call. In germline, CDR1 is MDHEN, CDR2 SYDVKM. Deletions cut 10 bases from V and 0 bases from J, with 9 bases between. The length of the CDR3 is 12 residues. The CDR3 sequence is CAIKDVNTEAFF. The CDR3 DNA follows: TGTGCCATTAAAGATGTGAACACTGAAGCTTTCTTT.

V is TRBV19 and J is TRBJ2-1, with D uncertain. CDR1 and CDR2 from the germline V gene are LNHDA and SQIVND (reference sequence). The CDR3 is made up of 15 amino acids. Between the trimmed V and J ends, which lost 2 bases and 6 bases, there was a span of 14 bases. The CDR3 DNA is TGTGCCAGTAGTATATTCGCCCAAGGCTCCAATGAGCAGTTCTTC. Translated: CASSIFAQGSNEQFF. The complete variable domain, with remaining parts taken from reference TRBV19 and TRBJ2-1, reads DGGITQSPKYLFRKEGQNVTLSCEQNLNHDAMYWYRQDPGQGLRLIYYSQIVNDFQKGDIAEGYSVSREKKESFPLTVTSAQKNPTAFYLCASSIFAQGSNEQFFGPGTRLTVL.